What follows are 23 T cell receptor beta chains derived from one specimen sequenced in a study of T cell changes during pregnancy in multiple sclerosis. TCRdb's copy holds only in-frame clones and misses some; the assay was immunoSEQ multiplex PCR. The sample lists about 77,000 clones, 89% occurring once. Sample: peripheral blood, taken before pregnancy. These TCRs come from a female donor with multiple sclerosis, enrolled in a pregnancy study.

The chain links TRBV11-2 to TRBJ1-1; D gene uncertain. Between the trimmed V and J ends, which lost 1 base and 1 base, there was a span of 4 bases. Germline CDR1 SGHAT, CDR2 FQNNGV. The CDR3 sequence is 13 residues long. Here the CDR3 reads CASSLGGNTEAFF. CDR3 nucleotides: TGTGCCAGCAGCTTAGGCGGGAACACTGAAGCTTTCTTT.

The chain uses TRBV6-1 and TRBJ2-1; 13 positions agree with TRBD2. Germline-derived CDR1 and CDR2 are MNHNS and SASEGT. CDR3 length equals 15 residues. The V segment lost 1 base and the J segment 6 bases; nucleotides outside the gene matches: 0. The CDR3 here is CASSEGTSGGNEQFF. CDR3 sequence (DNA): TGTGCCAGCAGTGAAGGGACTAGCGGGGGCAATGAGCAGTTCTTC.

The chain has TRBV30 and TRBJ1-4; the match to TRBD1 covers 8 bases. This CDR3 has 12 amino acids. Germline V gene lookup returns CDR1 GTSNPN and CDR2 SVGIG (reference sequence). J lost 4 bases, V lost 6 bases, and 1 base had no gene match. CDR3 nucleotide sequence: TGTGCCTGCAGGGGGCTTAATGAAAAACTGTTTTTT. This sequence encodes CACRGLNEKLFF.

The rearrangement uses TRBV7-9 and TRBJ2-1; 7 bases match TRBD1. There are 17 residues in the CDR3. Looked up from germline, CDR1 is SEHNR and CDR2 is FQNEAQ (reference sequence). V shed 6 bases and J 2 bases; nucleotides not matched to a gene: 13. The CDR3 reads CASRHTPRRGPYNEQFF. For the CDR3, the DNA is TGTGCCAGCAGACACACCCCGAGAAGGGGGCCCTACAATGAGCAGTTCTTC.

This chain joins TRBV10-3 and TRBJ1-3, with 8 bases identical to TRBD1. CDR3 length equals 17 residues. V dropped 5 bases and J dropped 0; count of bases not matched to a gene: 9. Germline loops: CDR1 ENHRY, CDR2 SYGVKD. DNA for the CDR3: TGTGCCATCAGTCACCCACAGGGGGTCGTCTCTGGAAACACCATATATTTT. It is translated as CAISHPQGVVSGNTIYF.

The chain joins TRBV15 to TRBJ2-4; 8 nucleotides align to TRBD1. The CDR3 runs 14 residues. J was trimmed by 6 bases and V by 8 bases; bases with no gene match: 9. Per germline, CDR1 LNHNV and CDR2 YYDKDF (reference sequence). The CDR3 bases are TGTGCCACCCTGGACAGGGCATTCGGAAACATTCAGTACTTC. It translates to CATLDRAFGNIQYF.

With respect to this clone: No DNA is shown, since the ends of the CDR3 on it are uncertain; the CDR3 is the one TCRdb lists. The chain employs TRBV9 and TRBJ2-3; the DNA was not used to check the table's D call, TRBD2. CDR1 and CDR2 from the germline V gene are SGDLS and YYNGEE. The CDR3 comprises 12 residues, both ends counted. The CDR3 region is CASSVGGGAIYF.

This clone was picked up a small number of times. J is TRBJ1-5 and V is TRBV6-1; 7 bases match TRBD1. Trimming removed 3 bases from V and 7 bases from J; junction bases left unmatched: 6. Germline CDR1 is MNHNS and CDR2 is SASEGT. CDR3 size: 14 residues. The CDR3 is CASSDEGAWQPQHF. CDR3 DNA: TGTGCCAGCAGTGATGAGGGGGCCTGGCAGCCCCAGCATTTT.

This sequence joins TRBV18 and TRBJ2-2; TRBD1 aligns across 10 bases. The CDR3 contains 16 residues. Germline lookup yields CDR1 KGHSH and CDR2 LQKENI. Germline trimming cut 0 bases from V and 7 bases from J; bases unmatched to any gene: 5. The CDR3 nucleotides read TGTGCCAGCTCACCACCCAGACAGGGGGCGAACGGGGAGCTGTTTTTT. Its translation is CASSPPRQGANGELFF.

The rearrangement links TRBV5-5 to TRBJ1-3; 8 nucleotides line up with TRBD1. The CDR3 extends over 17 amino acids. From germline, CDR1 is SGHKS and CDR2 YYEKEE (reference sequence). After removal of 4 bases from V and 0 bases from J, the junction contained 9 bases not matched to a gene. Here the CDR3 DNA reads TGTGCCAGCAGCCGAAATGACAGGGGCGGCTCTGGAAACACCATATATTTT. Protein: CASSRNDRGGSGNTIYF. Full variable domain (outside the CDR3, taken from reference TRBV5-5 and TRBJ1-3): DAGVTQSPTHLIKTRGQQVTLRCSPISGHKSVSWYQQVLGQGPQFIFQYYEKEERGRGNFPDRFSARQFPNYSSELNVNALLLGDSALYLCASSRNDRGGSGNTIYFGEGSWLTVV.

This chain links TRBV7-2 with TRBJ2-5; D is ambiguous. This CDR3 comprises 11 residues. The germline V gene has CDR1 SGHTA and CDR2 FQGNSA. The V gene lost 5 bases and the J gene lost 5 bases, with 6 bases spanning the gap. The CDR3 coding sequence is TGTGCCAGCAGCATATTGGAGACCCAGTACTTC. Amino acids: CASSILETQYF. Drawing the rest from reference TRBV7-2 and TRBJ2-5, the complete variable domain is GAGVSQSPSNKVTEKGKDVELRCDPISGHTALYWYRQSLGQGLEFLIYFQGNSAPDKSGLPSDRFSAERTGGSVSTLTIQRTQQEDSAVYLCASSILETQYFGPGTRLLVL.

This chain joins TRBV19 and TRBJ1-5, with 9 bases fitting TRBD1. V was clipped by 8 bases and J by 5 bases; unmatched bases: 4. The CDR3 length is 13 residues. Germline CDR1 and CDR2: LNHDA and SQIVND (reference sequence). The CDR3 loop is CASGDRDYQPQHF. CDR3 sequence (DNA): TGTGCCAGTGGGGACAGGGACTATCAGCCCCAGCATTTT.

The chain uses TRBV5-1 and TRBJ2-1; 14 bases align to TRBD2. The CDR3 has 16 amino acids. With V trimmed by 4 bases and J by 5 bases, 5 bases remained unmatched. Germline V CDR1 and CDR2: SGHRS, YFSETQ. The CDR3 nucleotides read TGCGCCAGCAGCCCCAGACTAGCGGGGGGGAACAATGAGCAGTTCTTC. It encodes CASSPRLAGGNNEQFF.

The genes are TRBV30 and TRBJ1-4; 7 bases are a match to TRBD1. J lost 4 bases, V lost 5 bases, and 13 bases had no gene match. Germline CDR1 and CDR2: GTSNPN and SVGIG (reference sequence). This CDR3 has 16 residues. The DNA of the CDR3 is TGTGCCTGGGCACCCGGGGACAGAGTTTTTAATGAAAAACTGTTTTTT. This encodes CAWAPGDRVFNEKLFF.

The chain joins TRBV27 to TRBJ2-3; a possible D gene is TRBD1 (6 bases). V was shortened by 6 bases and J by 3 bases, with 19 bases between the two germline ends. CDR1 MNHEY and CDR2 SMNVEV come from the germline V gene (reference sequence). The CDR3 extends over 16 amino acids. Here the CDR3 DNA reads TGTGCCAGCAGCTCCACCGGGACACATTTAACAGATACGCAGTATTTT. This gives the protein CASSSTGTHLTDTQYF.

This clone was counted a single time. The rearrangement joins TRBV7-2 to TRBJ2-2; 7 bases line up with TRBD2. Trimming cost V 5 bases and J 4 bases; bases outside gene matches: 7. Germline V gene sequence: CDR1 SGHTA, CDR2 FQGNSA. There are 15 residues in the CDR3. CDR3 in DNA: TGTGCCAGCAGCCCGCGGACTAGGGGCACCGGGGAGCTGTTTTTT. Translation: CASSPRTRGTGELFF.

This chain links TRBV6-5 with TRBJ2-3, with D maybe TRBD2 (6 bases). Germline-derived CDR1 and CDR2 are MNHEY and SVGAGI. Trimming left V 5 bases short and J 0 bases short, with 12 bases between. The CDR3 covers 15 residues. This chain's CDR3 is CASSPRLVSTDTQYF. The CDR3 nucleotides read TGTGCCAGCAGTCCCCGACTAGTCAGCACAGATACGCAGTATTTT.

This clone was counted once. This chain joins TRBV10-3 and TRBJ1-2; D gene uncertain. The ends were cut back, 10 bases at V and 7 bases at J, with 19 bases in the middle. This CDR3 is built from 13 residues. Germline V CDR1 and CDR2: ENHRY, SYGVKD. The CDR3 nucleotides are TGTGCCACCCGGAGGGAGGGAGCCCCTGGCTACACCTTC. Translated, it gives CATRREGAPGYTF.

This clone was seen only a few times. This rearrangement joins TRBV5-1 to TRBJ1-2, with D perhaps matching TRBD1 (5 bases). CDR1 SGHRS and CDR2 YFSETQ come from the germline V gene. The CDR3 is 15 amino acids. Trimming took 4 bases from V and 4 from J, leaving 17 bases between them. CDR3 amino acids: CASSGGTALGYGYTF. DNA of the CDR3: TGCGCCAGCAGCGGGGGGACGGCTCTAGGCTATGGCTACACCTTC. The whole variable domain, remainder taken from reference TRBV5-1 and TRBJ1-2, is KAGVTQTPRYLIKTRGQQVTLSCSPISGHRSVSWYQQTPGQGLQFLFEYFSETQRNKGNFPGRFSGRQFSNSRSEMNVSTLELGDSALYLCASSGGTALGYGYTFGSGTRLTVV.

This clone has just one count. Other DNA sequences in the same sample also yield this CDR3. The V and J genes are TRBV11-3 and TRBJ1-1, with D possibly TRBD1 on 5 matching bases. CDR1 is SGHNT and CDR2 is YENEEA in the germline V gene. The CDR3 spans 14 residues. The V end lost 2 bases, the J end lost 0 bases, and 7 bases lay between the germline ends. CDR3 loop: CASSLSGVNTEAFF. For the CDR3, the DNA is TGTGCCAGCAGCTTATCGGGGGTGAACACTGAAGCTTTCTTT.

This sequence joins TRBV30 and TRBJ2-3, with 8 bases fitting TRBD2. Trimming cost V 8 bases and J 4 bases; bases outside gene matches: 17. Germline V lookup: CDR1 GTSNPN, CDR2 SVGIG (reference sequence). The CDR3 totals 16 residues. The CDR3 region has the DNA TGTGCCCTGGCGAAGAGGGGCGGGGGGACCCCAGATACGCAGTATTTT. Encoded protein: CALAKRGGGTPDTQYF.

The V gene is TRBV7-9, the J gene TRBJ2-2, with 7 bases fitting TRBD2. The CDR3 length is 14 residues. Trimming removed 1 base from V and 6 bases from J; junction bases left unmatched: 2. Germline CDR1 reads SEHNR; CDR2 reads FQNEAQ (reference sequence). The CDR3 protein is CASSLVGGPGELFF. In nucleotides, the CDR3 is TGTGCCAGCAGCTTAGTGGGAGGGCCCGGGGAGCTGTTTTTT.

This clone came up a few times. CDR3 nucleotide sequence: TGTGCCACCCAGCTAGTCCAGTACTTC. Protein product: CATQLVQYF. The rearrangement joins TRBV6-4 to TRBJ2-5, with no clear D. The CDR3 has 9 amino acids. Per the germline V gene, CDR1 is MRHNA and CDR2 is SNTAGT. The germline V and J ends were trimmed by 10 bases and 10 bases, with 10 bases remaining between them.